This record looks at one T cell receptor beta chain sequence and its context. This clonotype was observed many times. Its antigen is still unknown. Nothing much larger sits one base from this clone, and base qualities are not available. Looking up the germline V gene yields CDR1 MNHEY and CDR2 SVGAGI. The trim is 5 bases for V and 8 bases for J, with a gap of 21 bases between the germline ends. The CDR3 contains 16 residues, cysteine and phenylalanine counted. The only DNA kept is the CDR3, 48 bases in frame from the first base. Donors were 35 to 40 systemically healthy Caucasian individuals from Russia aged roughly 6 to 95 years. Each donor gave about 9.7 milliliters of peripheral blood, drawn into EDTA-treated Vacutainer tubes. PBMCs were isolated by Ficoll-Paque density-gradient centrifugation, with at least 6 million obtained per sample. Total RNA was extracted from PBMCs with Trizol reagent, with at least 6 micrograms obtained per sample. The percentages of naive CD45RAhigh/CD27high T cells were determined by flow cytometry on a PBMC aliquot from every donor.

To prepare the library, 5' RACE was applied. The sample was run on an Illumina HiSeq 2500. A second PCR of 7 to 11 cycles was run with a J-beta primer mix and a sample-barcoded 5' primer. A template-switch 5' adaptor carrying 12 random nucleotides introduced a unique molecular identifier onto each TCR beta cDNA molecule. Each sample yielded at least 2.5 million CDR3-containing paired-end reads. First-strand cDNA was synthesized from all RNA with the Mint cDNA synthesis kit, primed by a TRBC-specific oligonucleotide. Following uracil-DNA glycosylase treatment, all cDNA underwent a first 18-cycle PCR with the universal primers M1SS and BC2_uni_R. The published analysis was carried out like this. For normalization, 1 million high-quality reads were randomly selected from each sample, with every read carrying a distinct molecular identifier. Reads sharing molecular identifiers were discarded rather than binned into consensus sequences. CDR3 identification, clonotype clustering and error correction used MiTCR with a Q25 quality threshold and the strictest error-elimination algorithm. A nonparametric unseen species model with Euler transformation was used to estimate a lower bound on total TCR beta diversity. The public reads were reprocessed in TCRdb via fastp at Q25 and MiXCR, keeping in-frame beta chains. One record per CDR3 amino acid sequence lists the most common genes and DNA. TCRdb's processing, not the authors' own work, is the source of the V and J calls. Present in this sample are about 640,000 distinct CDR3 sequences, approximately 30% of which were seen just once. About a sixth of the sample is taken by the ten largest.

The entry originates in a study of blood T cells in healthy people across ages (dated by TCRdb to between 2015 and 2017). Describing the broader study: In model experiments, roughly one uniquely barcoded TCR beta cDNA molecule per two T cells was captured by template switching. Age-related changes in TCR beta repertoire diversity were measured in the study by deep sequencing normalized with unique cDNA molecular identifiers. The donors were split into four age groups: young (average 16 years), middle-aged (more than 35), aged (approximately 60) and long-lived (roughly 86). To avoid experimental bias, donors of different ages were randomly spread across the sequencing lanes. For two donors (one aged 18 to 29 and one aged 80 or older), the study analyzed two additional independent replicas of 1 million unique cDNA reads from the same blood draw.

Overall study outcomes, separate from this receptor: Compared with the aged group, the long-lived group had more naive CD4+ T cells, fewer expanded clones and increased TCR diversity, a pattern suggesting age selection. The CMV infection status of donors was not known, potentially confounding age-related changes in expanded clonotypes. Estimates of total diversity based on one million sequenced T cells were regarded as lower bounds and as underestimates. There was a strong correlation between observed TCR beta diversity and the percentage of naive T cells measured by flow cytometry. Bulk unsorted PBMC profiling prevented conclusive comparison of naive and antigen-experienced compartments. Observed TCR beta diversity per million T cells fell roughly linearly with age, and a significant reduction was already apparent by age about 38.

The TCR was taken from an elderly woman in good health. Sequenced: blood. The rearrangement combines TRBV6-5 with TRBJ1-4, with a weak D call of TRBD1 (6 bases match). The nucleotides are TGTGCCAGCAGTCTAGTGGGGGCGCCAGGAGAGGAAAAACTGTTTTTT. Protein translation: CASSLVGAPGEEKLFF.